This TCR beta chain comes out of a study of blood T cell repertoires in COVID-19. At the level of the study: Specimens from acute and convalescent COVID-19 originated in the United States, Italy and Spain. Sources were T cells, B-cell-depleted T cells, or PBMCs; the material itself was cDNA or gDNA.

Enrollment of patients from Seattle took place during active infection, with longitudinal follow-up. V was clipped by 5 bases and J by 2 bases, with 9 bases between them. This CDR3 comprises 14 residues. From germline, CDR1 is MNHEY and CDR2 SVGEGT. Authors' data handling: For nucleated cells, counts were estimated from reference gene primer amplification. The protocol was immunoSEQ multiplex PCR, while the TCRdb copy is restricted to in-frame clones and leaves out a portion. V and J calls plus clone size are reproduced from that table; the DNA served to infer D and trimming. The sample yields about 130,000 clones, 81% seen once.

The sequenced sample consisted of peripheral blood. This receptor was taken from a man aged 25-40 years with COVID-19, enrolled during active disease. V gene TRBV6-2 or TRBV6-3 combines with J gene TRBJ2-2; D is possibly TRBD2 (6 bases). The CDR3 loop is CASSEGLNTGELFF. The DNA for the CDR3 is TGTGCCAGCAGTGAGGGACTTAACACCGGGGAGCTGTTTTTT.